The following is a T cell receptor beta chain sequence with its context. Its antigen is unidentified. The data stem from a study of CD8+ T cells in alopecia areata. There are 14 residues in the CDR3. Germline-derived CDR1 and CDR2 are SGHVT and SQSDAQ. Trimming removed 1 base from V and 9 bases from J, with 15 bases in between. The study, taken as a whole, reports: Many expanded lesional clones persisted during tofacitinib (in both scalp and blood). Researchers report lesional scalp, most notably alopecia totalis/universalis, outstripped normal scalp in clonality.

Noted treatment: oral pan-JAK inhibitor, 5-10 mg twice daily. From alopecia areata patients, lesional scalp punch biopsies and peripheral blood were collected. Isolated RNA was reverse transcribed into cDNA used as the sequencing template. Generated by immunoSEQ multiplex PCR, the TCRdb table keeps only in-frame clones and is missing some. In the table there are under 110,000 clones, 60% of which are singletons. The rearrangement joins TRBV7-4 to TRBJ1-2, with D perhaps TRBD1 (6 bases). Sample: CD8+ T cells sorted from blood, taken between weeks 55 and 65, from a patient treated with tofacitinib. The sequence was collected from a human donor with alopecia areata. CDR3 protein: CASSLEQGSWSYTF. The CDR3 coding sequence is TGTGCCAGCAGCTTAGAACAGGGCAGCTGGAGCTACACCTTC.